Below, 3 T cell receptor beta chains from the same sample are listed, as sequenced in a study of blood T cell repertoires in COVID-19. Repertoires were generated with immunoSEQ multiplex PCR, while TCRdb's copy carries only in-frame clones and drops some. The table includes around 250,000 clones, around 90% detected once. Sequencing was carried out using PBMCs or T cells enriched from blood (not recorded which). The receptors were gathered from a woman aged 30 to 39 with acute COVID-19.

Notes on this clone: In the same sample, other DNA sequences code for this CDR3. V gene TRBV27 combines with J gene TRBJ2-2, with 7 positions matching TRBD2. Unmatched junction bases numbered 0, after V lost 2 bases and J lost 6 bases. This CDR3 is 13 amino acids long. Germline assignment: CDR1 MNHEY and CDR2 SMNVEV (reference sequence). The CDR3 region has the DNA TGTGCCAGCAGTTTAGCGGGAGCCGGGGAGCTGTTTTTT. As protein: CASSLAGAGELFF.

This clone was found once. This chain links TRBV18 with TRBJ1-1; D may be TRBD1 (5 bases). The CDR3 loop spans 16 amino acids. Germline values: CDR1 KGHSH, CDR2 LQKENI. V lost 2 bases and J lost 1, with 14 bases in between. The CDR3 protein is CASSPGLWGENTEAFF. The CDR3, as DNA: TGTGCCAGCTCACCAGGGCTCTGGGGGGAGAACACTGAAGCTTTCTTT.

The V gene is TRBV19, the J gene TRBJ2-7, with D unclear. V lost 1 base, J lost 3 bases, and 7 bases lay in between. The length of the CDR3 is 13 residues. CDR1 and CDR2 from the germline V gene are LNHDA and SQIVND (reference sequence). The CDR3 protein is CASSIGPVYEQYF. As DNA, the CDR3 is TGTGCCAGTAGTATAGGGCCCGTCTACGAGCAGTACTTC.